These T cell receptor beta chains were read from a single sample in a study of T cell responses to AZD1222 COVID-19 vaccine. Sequencing used immunoSEQ multiplex PCR; TCRdb keeps in-frame clones, though not all of them. The table has 150,000 or so clones, around 87% seen once. The sequenced sample was peripheral blood, obtained 28 days after the second AZD1222 dose. These receptors came from an adult who received the AZD1222 COVID-19 vaccine. CDR3s include the opening cysteine and the closing phenylalanine or tryptophan. The order of the fields is V gene, D gene, clone size, J gene, CDR3 DNA, CDR3 protein. The D gene is left open where the match is weak. Only some rows state a clone size, as once, few, many or a class for expanded clones.

>TRBV6-1|TRBD2|few|TRBJ2-3
TGTGCCAGCAGTGAAGCGGGGACTAGCGGGAGAAGTAAGCAGTATTTT
CASSEAGTSGRSKQYF
>TRBV2|.|once|TRBJ2-2
TGTGCCAGCAATCAAAAGACCACGCACACCGGGGAGCTGTTTTTT
CASNQKTTHTGELFF
>TRBV7-2|TRBD2|.|TRBJ2-1
TGTGCCAGCAGCGTAGCTAGCGGGAGCGGTGAGCAGTTCTTC
CASSVASGSGEQFF
>TRBV28|.|.|TRBJ2-7
TGTGCCAGCAGTTTACGGCTCGTCGAGCAGTACTTC
CASSLRLVEQYF
>TRBV10-3|.|.|TRBJ1-1
TGTGCCACACGACAGCAGTTAAACACTGAAGCTTTCTTT
CATRQQLNTEAFF
>TRBV4-2|.|.|TRBJ2-1
TGTGCCAGCAGCCAAGTAACGGGTGAGCAGTTCTTC
CASSQVTGEQFF
>TRBV15|.|.|TRBJ2-7
TGTGCCACCAGTTCCAGGAATTTCTACGAGCAGTACTTC
CATSSRNFYEQYF
>TRBV19|.|once|TRBJ2-7
TGTGCCAGTAGTCGTGGGGTTGGGTACGAGCAGTACTTC
CASSRGVGYEQYF
>TRBV5-4|TRBD1|.|TRBJ2-2
TGTGCCAGCAGTCTGACAGGGAGAAACACCGGGGAGCTGTTTTTT
CASSLTGRNTGELFF
>TRBV7-2|TRBD1|.|TRBJ1-1
TGTGCCAGCAGCCATCTCCCGACAGGGGGCGCCCCTGAAGCTTTCTTT
CASSHLPTGGAPEAFF
>TRBV5-1|.|once|TRBJ1-1
TGCGCCAGCAGCTTTGCGACAGACACTGAAGCTTTCTTT
CASSFATDTEAFF
>TRBV19|.|.|TRBJ2-1
TGTGCCAGCAAATACGACAGCGGAGGCTCCTACAATGAGCAGTTCTTC
CASKYDSGGSYNEQFF
>TRBV28|TRBD2|.|TRBJ2-7
TGTGCCAGCAGTTACCCCAAAGGACTAGCGGGGGGCCATGGGCAGTACTTC
CASSYPKGLAGGHGQYF
>TRBV30|.|.|TRBJ1-5
TGTGCCTGGAGTGCCGGGACGGGGTATCAGCCCCAGCATTTT
CAWSAGTGYQPQHF
>TRBV4-3|TRBD2|.|TRBJ2-7
TGCGCCAGCAGCCAAGCGATTGCCGGGACTAGCGGGATCCTGAGGGAGCAGTACTTC
CASSQAIAGTSGILREQYF
>TRBV9|.|.|TRBJ1-2
TGTGCCAGCAGCGCGGAGGTGGGGATAGGCTATGGCTACACCTTC
CASSAEVGIGYGYTF
>TRBV30|TRBD2|few|TRBJ2-5
TGTGCCTGGAGTGCTGGCGGGAGGTTGCAAGAGACCCAGTACTTC
CAWSAGGRLQETQYF